These 2 T cell receptor beta chains share one sample of origin, sequenced in a study of T cell responses to AZD1222 COVID-19 vaccine. The assay was immunoSEQ multiplex PCR, and TCRdb's table has in-frame clones only and misses some. Of 140,000 or so clones in the sample, 85% to 95% were seen once. Sequenced here: peripheral blood, sampled after recovery from COVID-19. These receptors came from an adult who had recovered from COVID-19.

V usage is TRBV19 and J usage is TRBJ2-7; D is unresolved. The germline V gene has CDR1 LNHDA and CDR2 SQIVND (reference sequence). With 2 bases removed from V and 9 bases from J, the gap between germline ends came to 14 bases. CDR3 length: 13 residues. Here the CDR3 reads CASSIRSSLWQYF. In DNA form, the CDR3 reads TGTGCCAGTAGTATAAGAAGCTCGTTGTGGCAGTACTTC. The full variable domain, with the rest looked up from reference TRBV19 and TRBJ2-7, is DGGITQSPKYLFRKEGQNVTLSCEQNLNHDAMYWYRQDPGQGLRLIYYSQIVNDFQKGDIAEGYSVSREKKESFPLTVTSAQKNPTAFYLCASSIRSSLWQYFGPGTRLTVT.

V and J are TRBV3-1 (or the pseudogene TRBV3-2) and TRBJ1-6, with 9 bases lining up with TRBD1. This CDR3 has 18 residues. Germline-derived CDR1 and CDR2 are LGHDT and YNNKEL (reference sequence). V lost 3 bases to trimming and J lost 5 bases; unmatched junction nucleotides: 11. CDR3 bases: TGTGCCAGCAGCCAGAATTGGTCCGGGACAGGGCATAATTCACCCCTCCACTTT. Amino acids: CASSQNWSGTGHNSPLHF.